These T cell receptor beta chains were read from a single sample in a study of beta chain features in type 1 diabetes. Generated by immunoSEQ multiplex PCR, the TCRdb table keeps only in-frame clones and is missing some. The repertoire holds around 300,000 clones, with approximately 8.1% as singletons. The sequenced sample consisted of central memory CD4+ T cells from blood. The receptors come from a woman aged 18-30 years in good health. CDR3s include the opening cysteine and the closing phenylalanine or tryptophan. The D gene is left open where the match is weak. Not every row has a clone size; where given, it reads once, few, many or a size class.

clone_size j_call v_call d_call cdr3_nt cdr3_aa
few TRBJ2-2 TRBV15 - TGTGCCACCAGCAGAGGAGGGACGCGGATTGGCACCGGGGAGCTGTTTTTT CATSRGGTRIGTGELFF
few TRBJ2-2 TRBV2 TRBD1 TGTGCCAGCAGTGTTCAGGGGGCGTCCGGGGAGCTGTTTTTT CASSVQGASGELFF
- TRBJ1-2 TRBV25-1 - TGTGCCAGCGGCCCCTATGACTATGGCTACACCTTC CASGPYDYGYTF
- TRBJ2-7 TRBV7-2 TRBD1 TGTGCCAGCAGCCCGGGAAGACAGGGGGCGCGGGAGCAGTACTTC CASSPGRQGAREQYF
- TRBJ2-6 TRBV7-2 TRBD1 TGTGCCAGCAGCCTGTCAGGGGGCGGTCGGGCTGGGGCCAACGTCCTGACTTTC CASSLSGGGRAGANVLTF
few TRBJ2-2 TRBV7-2 - TGTGCCAGCAGCCCCCGATTAGGCGGGGGCGTCGGGGAGCTGTTTTTT CASSPRLGGGVGELFF
few TRBJ1-2 TRBV7-6 - TGTGCCAGCAGCTCGACAGGCCCGACCAGCTATGGCTACACCTTC CASSSTGPTSYGYTF
- TRBJ2-3 TRBV2 - TGTGCCAGCAGTCGGGGGCGAGAAGATACGCAGTATTTT CASSRGREDTQYF
- TRBJ2-5 TRBV5-4 - TGTGCCAGCAGCTTAGGAATTTCGGGGGAGACCCAGTACTTC CASSLGISGETQYF
- TRBJ2-2 TRBV29-1 - TGCAGCGTTAGACAGTACACCGGGGAGCTGTTTTTT CSVRQYTGELFF
few TRBJ2-5 TRBV2 - TGTGCCAGCGGAGCCAGACTAGGAGAGACCCAGTACTTC CASGARLGETQYF
many TRBJ2-1 TRBV29-1 TRBD1 TGCAGCGTTGAAAGGGGGACAGGGGCGCACAATGAGCAGTTCTTC CSVERGTGAHNEQFF
- TRBJ1-1 TRBV7-2 - TGTGCCAGCAGACGCCCCGGGTCGGGCACTGAAGCTTTCTTT CASRRPGSGTEAFF
few TRBJ1-4 TRBV30 - TGTGCCTGGAGGCTCAAGGAAAAACTGTTTTTT CAWRLKEKLFF
- TRBJ2-1 TRBV5-1 TRBD2 TGCGCCAGCAGCTCCAGCGGGAACGTCGGCGATGAGCAGTTCTTC CASSSSGNVGDEQFF
few TRBJ2-7 TRBV27 - TGTGCCAGCAGTTTAACACTGGGACTTTACGAGCAGTACTTC CASSLTLGLYEQYF
few TRBJ1-1 TRBV11-2 - TGTGCCAGCAGCCCGCAGGTTGAAGCTTTCTTT CASSPQVEAFF
few TRBJ1-2 TRBV2 - TGTGCCACAAGTAGCCTTTTATATGGCTACACCTTC CATSSLLYGYTF
- TRBJ1-1 TRBV5-5 - TGCGCCAGCAGCTCCACAGCACAAAACACTGAAGCTTTCTTT CASSSTAQNTEAFF
few TRBJ1-5 TRBV19 - TGTGCCAGTAGTATGCTTATGAAGGGACGGGGTCAGCCCCAGCATTTT CASSMLMKGRGQPQHF